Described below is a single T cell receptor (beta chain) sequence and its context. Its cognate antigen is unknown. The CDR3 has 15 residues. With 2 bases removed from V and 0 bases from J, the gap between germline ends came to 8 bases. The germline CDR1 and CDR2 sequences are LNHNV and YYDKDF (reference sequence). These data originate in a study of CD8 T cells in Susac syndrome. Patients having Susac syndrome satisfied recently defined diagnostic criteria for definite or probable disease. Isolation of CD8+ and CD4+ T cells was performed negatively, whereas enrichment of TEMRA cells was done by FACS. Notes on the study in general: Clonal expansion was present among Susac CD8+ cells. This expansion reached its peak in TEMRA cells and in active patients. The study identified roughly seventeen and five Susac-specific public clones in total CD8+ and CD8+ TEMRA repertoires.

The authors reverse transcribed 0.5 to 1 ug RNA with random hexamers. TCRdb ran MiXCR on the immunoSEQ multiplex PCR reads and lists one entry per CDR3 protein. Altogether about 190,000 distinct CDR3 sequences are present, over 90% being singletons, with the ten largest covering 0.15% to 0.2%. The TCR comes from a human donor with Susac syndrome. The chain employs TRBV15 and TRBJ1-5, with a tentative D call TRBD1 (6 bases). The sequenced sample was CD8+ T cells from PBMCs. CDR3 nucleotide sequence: TGTGCCACCAGCAGAACAGGGAGTAGCAATCAGCCCCAGCATTTT. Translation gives CATSRTGSSNQPQHF.